The 24 T cell receptor beta chains presented below share a single source sample, sequenced in a study of blood T cell repertoires in COVID-19. Sequencing was performed with immunoSEQ multiplex PCR; in TCRdb, only in-frame clones are kept and a portion is missing. The sample carries about 130,000 clones, 70% to 80% recorded once. The sequenced material came from peripheral blood. Every receptor here comes from a man aged 60 to 75 who had recovered from COVID-19.

The J gene is TRBJ1-2, the V gene TRBV6-1, with D maybe TRBD1 (6 bases). Germline V gene data show CDR1 as MNHNS and CDR2 as SASEGT. The CDR3 extends over 15 amino acids. V lost 2 bases and J 4 bases, leaving 14 bases between the germline ends. CDR3 bases: TGTGCCAGCAGTGAATGGACAGCTTCCACCTATGGCTACACCTTC. As protein: CASSEWTASTYGYTF.

The genes are TRBV6-5 and TRBJ2-4; D gene ambiguous. The CDR3 runs 14 residues. V lost 4 bases and J 4 bases, leaving 11 bases between the germline ends. Germline assignment: CDR1 MNHEY and CDR2 SVGAGI. The CDR3 is CASSSLAGKNIQYF. As DNA, the CDR3 is TGTGCCAGCAGTTCCTTAGCTGGGAAAAACATTCAGTACTTC.

V gene TRBV4-3 combines with J gene TRBJ2-5; no firm D call. CDR1 is LGHNA, CDR2 YSLEER, per germline. The CDR3 has 15 residues. Trimming stripped 0 bases from V and 2 bases from J, with 10 bases between. The CDR3 loop is CASSQEGRPQETQYF. CDR3 DNA: TGCGCCAGCAGCCAAGAGGGCCGGCCTCAAGAGACCCAGTACTTC.

The V call is TRBV7-3, the J call TRBJ2-5; 9 bases match TRBD2. V trimming: 5 bases; J trimming: 5 bases; junction bases outside the gene matches: 9. This CDR3 spans 15 amino acids. Germline V gives CDR1 SGHTA, CDR2 FQGTGA. The DNA for the CDR3 is TGTGCCAGCAGCGAAAGTGGTAGCGGGAGTGAGACCCAGTACTTC. Residues: CASSESGSGSETQYF.

The genes are TRBV19 and TRBJ2-2; a possible D gene is TRBD1 (5 bases). Germline assignment: CDR1 LNHDA and CDR2 SQIVND (reference sequence). Trimming left V 4 bases short and J 13 bases short, with 16 bases between. CDR3 length: 13 residues. CDR3 coding DNA: TGTGCCAGTAGTACGCAGGGTTCCTATAGGCTGTTTTTT. Translation gives CASSTQGSYRLFF.

The chain joins TRBV6-2 or TRBV6-3 to TRBJ2-1, with 7 bases fitting TRBD2. Germline CDR1 MNHEY, CDR2 SVGEGT. Trimming cost V 6 bases and J 0 bases; bases outside gene matches: 11. The CDR3 is 17 residues long. The CDR3 region is CASSSTSGGSSYNEQFF. The CDR3 coding sequence is TGTGCCAGCAGCTCCACCTCCGGGGGGAGCTCCTACAATGAGCAGTTCTTC.

The chain joins TRBV28 to TRBJ1-2; TRBD1 matches at 7 bases. The trim removed 10 bases at V and 8 bases at J, leaving 4 bases unmatched. The germline V gene encodes CDR1 MDHEN and CDR2 SYDVKM. This CDR3 spans 10 amino acids. The CDR3 here is CATQGGGYTF. The CDR3 nucleotides are TGTGCCACCCAGGGGGGAGGCTACACCTTC.

The chain recombines TRBV5-4 with TRBJ2-7, with 11 positions matching TRBD2. This CDR3 spans 15 amino acids. After removal of 0 bases from V and 3 bases from J, the junction contained 2 bases not matched to a gene. Germline CDR1 SGHNT, CDR2 YYREEE (reference sequence). The CDR3 DNA reads TGTGCCAGCAGCTTGGAACTAGCGGGAGTCTACGAGCAGTACTTC. Protein sequence: CASSLELAGVYEQYF.

The chain recombines TRBV27 with TRBJ2-5, with TRBD2 matching 7 bases. The junction had 6 bases not matched to a gene; V was cut back by 5 bases and J by 0 bases. The CDR3 runs 15 residues. Germline V gene sequence: CDR1 MNHEY, CDR2 SMNVEV (reference sequence). As DNA, the CDR3 is TGTGCCAGCAGTCCACAAGCGGGGCACCAAGAGACCCAGTACTTC. Amino acid sequence: CASSPQAGHQETQYF.

The chain is built from TRBV6-5 and TRBJ2-7; TRBD2 aligns across 12 bases. The J segment lost 6 bases and the V segment lost 4 bases, leaving 7 bases of the junction unmatched. In germline, CDR1 is MNHEY, CDR2 SVGAGI. There are 15 residues in the CDR3. The CDR3 reads CASSFGLAGTGEQYF. The DNA for the CDR3 is TGTGCCAGCAGTTTTGGACTAGCGGGGACGGGCGAGCAGTACTTC.

The chain links TRBV7-3 to TRBJ2-3; 9 bases match TRBD1. Germline loops: CDR1 SGHTA, CDR2 FQGTGA. This CDR3 is 15 amino acids long. V shed 5 bases, J shed 4 bases, and the junction held 7 bases outside the gene matches. This CDR3 is CASSPSTGGADTQYF. In DNA, the CDR3 is TGTGCCAGCAGCCCCTCGACAGGGGGAGCAGATACGCAGTATTTT.

This chain links TRBV20-1 with TRBJ2-1; no firm D call. Germline values: CDR1 DFQATT, CDR2 SNEGSKA (reference sequence). The CDR3 spans 10 residues. The V gene lost 5 bases and the J gene lost 14 bases, with 13 bases spanning the gap. The DNA for the CDR3 is TGCAGTGCTTCTTCCGACCAGGAGTTCTTC. Its translation: CSASSDQEFF.

V gene TRBV9 combines with J gene TRBJ2-5; 10 bases map to TRBD2. The V gene end was trimmed by 0 bases and the J gene end by 4 bases; junction bases not matched to a gene: 3. CDR1 and CDR2 from the germline V gene are SGDLS and YYNGEE. The CDR3 is 15 amino acids. In DNA, the CDR3 is TGTGCCAGCAGCGTAGCTAGCGGGAGTATAGAGACCCAGTACTTC. Translating gives CASSVASGSIETQYF.

This rearrangement joins TRBV27 to TRBJ1-4, with 8 bases matching TRBD1. Germline V gene data show CDR1 as MNHEY and CDR2 as SMNVEV (reference sequence). The trim removed 5 bases at V and 4 bases at J, leaving 0 bases unmatched. This CDR3 spans 13 amino acids. The CDR3, as DNA: TGTGCCAGCAGTGGACAGGGTAATGAAAAACTGTTTTTT. Residues: CASSGQGNEKLFF.

The CDR3 reads CSVDVQGTGELFF. The CDR3 coding sequence is TGCAGCGTTGACGTACAGGGAACCGGGGAGCTGTTTTTT. The chain employs TRBV29-1 and TRBJ2-2, with D perhaps matching TRBD1 (6 bases). Between the trimmed V and J ends, which lost 3 bases and 5 bases, there was a span of 10 bases. The CDR3 contains 13 residues. CDR1 is SQVTM and CDR2 is ANQGSEA in the germline V gene.

J is TRBJ2-2 and V is TRBV7-9; D is possibly TRBD2 (7 bases). The CDR3 sequence is 17 residues long. Germline V gives CDR1 SEHNR, CDR2 FQNEAQ (reference sequence). V lost 3 bases to trimming and J lost 1 base, with 15 bases between them. The CDR3 here is CASSFPGGGRNTGELFF. Here the CDR3 DNA reads TGTGCCAGCAGCTTCCCTGGGGGCGGGAGGAACACCGGGGAGCTGTTTTTT.

The chain couples TRBV6-5 to TRBJ2-7; 9 bases line up with TRBD1. Germline V gives CDR1 MNHEY, CDR2 SVGAGI. The length of the CDR3 is 14 residues. V shed 6 bases and J 3 bases; nucleotides not matched to a gene: 6. The DNA for the CDR3 is TGTGCCAGCAGAACGGGACAGGGAGGCTACGAGCAGTACTTC. It yields the protein CASRTGQGGYEQYF.

The gene calls are TRBV27 and TRBJ1-3, with D uncertain. This CDR3 is 13 amino acids long. The germline V gene encodes CDR1 MNHEY and CDR2 SMNVEV (reference sequence). Trimming stripped 4 bases from V and 0 bases from J, with 4 bases between. CDR3 loop: CASSSFSGNTIYF. Written as DNA, the CDR3 is TGTGCCAGCAGTTCCTTCTCTGGAAACACCATATATTTT.

The V gene is TRBV20-1, the J gene TRBJ2-7, with a tentative D call TRBD1 (6 bases). The CDR3 has 14 amino acids. CDR1 is DFQATT and CDR2 is SNEGSKA in the germline V gene (reference sequence). V dropped 3 bases and J dropped 5 bases, with 17 bases sitting between them. This chain's CDR3 is CSASSQGSSHEQYF. The CDR3 DNA sequence: TGCAGTGCTAGTTCGCAGGGGTCATCCCACGAGCAGTACTTC.

V is TRBV7-9 and J is TRBJ2-7; D is uncertain. CDR1 and CDR2 from the germline V gene are SEHNR and FQNEAQ (reference sequence). The CDR3 covers 13 residues. Trimming pared 5 bases from V and 3 bases from J, leaving 11 bases between. The CDR3 is CASSPGSFYEQYF. The CDR3 region has the DNA TGTGCCAGCAGCCCAGGAAGTTTCTACGAGCAGTACTTC.

CDR3 sequence reads: CASSQDGETAQAFF. The DNA of the CDR3 is TGTGCCAGCAGCCAAGATGGGGAGACTGCGCAAGCTTTCTTT. This chain uses TRBV3-1 (or the pseudogene TRBV3-2) with TRBJ1-1; unclear D gene. The germline gives CDR1 LGHDT, CDR2 YNNKEL (reference sequence). This CDR3 region has 14 residues. The V and J ends lost 0 bases and 9 bases respectively, with 14 bases between them.

This chain uses TRBV19 with TRBJ1-2; D unresolved. The germline gives CDR1 LNHDA, CDR2 SQIVND (reference sequence). V lost 3 bases and J lost 8, with 16 bases in between. The CDR3 has 14 amino acids. As DNA, the CDR3 is TGTGCCAGTAGTATGACGAATGGCGCGGGGGGCTACACCTTC. Its protein is CASSMTNGAGGYTF.

This rearrangement joins TRBV4-1 to TRBJ2-1; D not resolved. This CDR3 comprises 14 residues. V was clipped by 5 bases and J by 4 bases, with 12 bases between them. In germline, CDR1 is MGHRA, CDR2 YSYEKL. CDR3 DNA sequence: TGCGCCAGCAGCTACCAGAGGCTTTACAATGAGCAGTTCTTC. Residues: CASSYQRLYNEQFF.

V is TRBV4-3 and J is TRBJ2-1; 10 positions match TRBD2. Germline V gives CDR1 LGHNA, CDR2 YSLEER. The CDR3 extends over 17 amino acids. The trim removed 3 bases at V and 6 bases at J, leaving 11 bases unmatched. The CDR3 protein is CASSQKTSGRAGNEQFF. CDR3 in DNA: TGCGCCAGCAGCCAGAAGACCAGCGGGAGGGCAGGCAATGAGCAGTTCTTC.